These 27 T cell receptor beta chains share one sample of origin, sequenced in a study of human T cells and chemical hapten exposure. TCRdb reprocessed the RACE reads with MiXCR, giving one entry per CDR3 protein. The sample lists some 200,000 distinct CDR3 sequences, around 20% occurring once. Time point here: patch test 1, 2 weeks after DPC sensitization. The sample's treatment: therapeutic diphenylcyclopropenone sensitization with weekly scalp DPC. The source was whole blood, collected in connection with sensitization to the hapten diphenylcyclopropenone (DPC). The receptors originated from a woman in her forties or fifties with alopecia areata. Some clones in this sample may be carry-over from other donors' samples.

The chain joins TRBV15 to TRBJ2-2; TRBD1 might be the D (5 bases). The V end lost 3 bases, the J end lost 2 bases, and 13 bases lay between the germline ends. This CDR3 is built from 16 residues. Germline V gives CDR1 LNHNV, CDR2 YYDKDF (reference sequence). CDR3 residues: CATSSEKGVNTGELFF. The CDR3, as DNA: TGTGCCACCAGCAGTGAGAAAGGGGTAAACACCGGGGAGCTGTTTTTT.

This clonotype was seen more than once but under ten times. This chain connects TRBV4-1 to TRBJ1-6, with D maybe TRBD1 (6 bases). Between the trimmed V and J ends, which lost 4 bases and 17 bases, there was a span of 15 bases. This CDR3 spans 12 amino acids. Germline CDR1 and CDR2: MGHRA and YSYEKL. CDR3 residues: CASSRPQGSIHF. In DNA, the CDR3 is TGCGCCAGCAGCCGCCCGCAGGGGTCCATCCACTTT.

The chain has TRBV6-5 and TRBJ2-2; TRBD2 might be the D (5 bases). The V and J ends lost 2 bases and 1 base respectively, with 11 bases between them. This CDR3 is built from 16 residues. CDR1 and CDR2 from the germline V gene are MNHEY and SVGAGI. CDR3 nucleotide sequence: TGTGCCAGCAGTTACCATACTAGTGTGAACACCGGGGAGCTGTTTTTT. Protein: CASSYHTSVNTGELFF.

The gene calls are TRBV27 and TRBJ2-2; D remains unclear. Germline loops: CDR1 MNHEY, CDR2 SMNVEV (reference sequence). This CDR3 spans 14 amino acids. The germline V and J ends were trimmed by 7 bases and 4 bases, with 13 bases remaining between them. The CDR3 DNA reads as TGTGCCAGCACCCGCAGAGGACCCACCGGGGAGCTGTTTTTT. Encoded protein: CASTRRGPTGELFF.

The genes are TRBV10-3 and TRBJ2-1; no clear D. V lost 6 bases and J 7 bases, leaving 16 bases between the germline ends. CDR3 length: 14 residues. The germline CDR1 and CDR2 sequences are ENHRY and SYGVKD. The CDR3 nucleotides are TGTGCCATCAGCCGACTGGATAATATGAATGAGCAGTTCTTC. Its protein is CAISRLDNMNEQFF.

V usage is TRBV5-1 and J usage is TRBJ2-3, with 12 bases matching TRBD2. Germline loops: CDR1 SGHRS, CDR2 YFSETQ. The V segment lost 0 bases and the J segment 1 base; nucleotides outside the gene matches: 6. CDR3 length equals 18 residues. The CDR3 coding sequence is TGCGCCAGCAGCTTGGGACTAGCGGGAGAGGTGGGCACAGATACGCAGTATTTT. Translated, it gives CASSLGLAGEVGTDTQYF.

The genes are TRBV5-5 and TRBJ2-7; 10 bases match TRBD2. The J segment lost 2 bases and the V segment lost 5 bases, leaving 10 bases of the junction unmatched. The CDR3 contains 16 residues. Germline loops: CDR1 SGHKS, CDR2 YYEKEE (reference sequence). This CDR3 is CASRPSLAGVTYEQYF. CDR3 DNA sequence: TGTGCCAGCAGGCCCTCTCTAGCGGGGGTGACCTACGAGCAGTACTTC.

This clonotype was recorded a few times. The chain is built from TRBV12-3 or TRBV12-4 and TRBJ2-1; possible D gene TRBD2, 5 bases. The length of the CDR3 is 14 residues. V was cut by 5 bases and J by 9 bases, with 17 bases left in between. CDR3 DNA: TGTGCCAGCAGTCCCTTGGGGAGTACGGGTGAGCAGTTCTTC. It encodes CASSPLGSTGEQFF.

This chain joins TRBV29-1 and TRBJ2-5; the match to TRBD2 covers 8 bases. The V gene end was trimmed by 4 bases and the J gene end by 5 bases; junction bases not matched to a gene: 3. The CDR3 is 12 residues long. The germline V gene has CDR1 SQVTM and CDR2 ANQGSEA. CDR3 DNA sequence: TGCAGCGTTGGGACTAGCCTCGAGACCCAGTACTTC. This sequence encodes CSVGTSLETQYF.

The V and J genes are TRBV9 and TRBJ1-5; no firm D call. Looked up from germline, CDR1 is SGDLS and CDR2 is YYNGEE. The CDR3 loop spans 16 amino acids. The ends were cut back, 3 bases at V and 2 bases at J, with 15 bases in the middle. The CDR3 sequence is CASSAGDGRGNQPQHF. CDR3 DNA sequence: TGTGCCAGCAGCGCCGGGGATGGGAGGGGCAATCAGCCCCAGCATTTT. Based on the CDR3 plus reference TRBV9 and TRBJ1-5, the full variable domain is DSGVTQTPKHLITATGQRVTLRCSPRSGDLSVYWYQQSLDQGLQFLIQYYNGEERAKGNILERFSAQQFPDLHSELNLSSLELGDSALYFCASSAGDGRGNQPQHFGDGTRLSIL.

J is TRBJ2-7 and V is TRBV12-3 or TRBV12-4; D not certain. Trimming took 7 bases from V and 5 from J, leaving 9 bases between them. The CDR3 consists of 11 residues. The CDR3 sequence: CASTKGHEQYF. CDR3 nucleotides: TGTGCCAGCACCAAGGGTCACGAGCAGTACTTC.

This clonotype has a count of ten or more. J is TRBJ2-6 and V is TRBV2; no reliable D call. CDR1 and CDR2 from the germline V gene are SNHLY and FYNNEI. The V and J ends lost 3 bases and 0 bases respectively, with 6 bases between them. The CDR3 length is 15 residues. CDR3 coding DNA: TGTGCCAGCAGTGATGATTACTCTGGGGCCAACGTCCTGACTTTC. Protein: CASSDDYSGANVLTF.

A few counts support this clonotype. This chain links TRBV12-3 or TRBV12-4 with TRBJ1-4, with TRBD1 matching over 10 bases. V lost 7 bases to trimming and J lost 7 bases; unmatched junction nucleotides: 6. The CDR3 is made up of 14 amino acids. CDR3 sequence: CASTRDRGLEKLFF. CDR3 DNA sequence: TGTGCCAGCACCCGAGACAGGGGGCTTGAAAAACTGTTTTTT.

This clonotype turned up a few times. The CDR3 loop reads CSVVPGTVNYGYTF. The DNA of the CDR3 is TGCAGCGTTGTTCCCGGGACAGTTAACTATGGCTACACCTTC. The rearrangement uses TRBV29-1 and TRBJ1-2; 7 bases match TRBD1. Per the germline V gene, CDR1 is SQVTM and CDR2 is ANQGSEA. The junction had 6 bases not matched to a gene; V was cut back by 4 bases and J by 1 base. The CDR3 spans 14 residues. Drawing the rest from reference TRBV29-1 and TRBJ1-2, the complete variable domain is SAVISQKPSRDICQRGTSLTIQCQVDSQVTMMFWYRQQPGQSLTLIATANQGSEATYESGFVIDKFPISRPNLTFSTLTVSNMSPEDSSIYLCSVVPGTVNYGYTFGSGTRLTVV.

CDR3 in DNA: TGTGCCAGCAGTAACAACCCGTGGGCTAGCGGGAGTATCAATGAGCAGTTCTTC. Its protein product is CASSNNPWASGSINEQFF. V is TRBV6-2 or TRBV6-3 and J is TRBJ2-1, with 10 bases lining up with TRBD2. This CDR3 is 18 amino acids long. Germline V lookup: CDR1 MNHEY, CDR2 SVGEGT. V lost 5 bases and J lost 6; bases outside the gene matches: 16.

This clonotype was detected a few times. The CDR3, as DNA: TGCAGTGCTAGAGACCCGCTTGGCGGGAAAGGGGCCGGGGAGCTGTTTTTT. It specifies CSARDPLGGKGAGELFF. The V gene is TRBV20-1, the J gene TRBJ2-2; tentative D call: TRBD2 (6 bases). The CDR3 length is 17 residues. The germline V and J ends were trimmed by 0 bases and 6 bases, with 20 bases remaining between them. Germline lookup yields CDR1 DFQATT and CDR2 SNEGSKA (reference sequence).

The sample holds a few counts of this clonotype. The chain employs TRBV20-1 and TRBJ2-5, with 8 positions matching TRBD2. The V gene's germline CDR1 is DFQATT and CDR2 SNEGSKA (reference sequence). The junction had 28 bases not matched to a gene; V was cut back by 2 bases and J by 5 bases. This CDR3 has 21 amino acids. The CDR3, as DNA: TGCAGTGCTAGACGGGTTGAAGCTAGCGGGTCTTTGGGTACCCGTAGGGAGACCCAGTACTTC. Translating it yields CSARRVEASGSLGTRRETQYF.

This chain links TRBV29-1 with TRBJ2-3; 9 bases are a match to TRBD1. The J segment lost 2 bases and the V segment lost 1 base, leaving 1 base of the junction unmatched. The CDR3 length is 14 residues. Germline CDR1 is SQVTM and CDR2 is ANQGSEA. The CDR3 here is CSVEGTGVTDTQYF. The CDR3 DNA follows: TGCAGCGTTGAAGGGACAGGGGTCACAGATACGCAGTATTTT.

This clonotype was detected a few times. The J gene is TRBJ1-1, the V gene TRBV5-6; D is ambiguous. The CDR3 runs to 13 residues. Germline values: CDR1 SGHDT, CDR2 YYEEEE. V lost 5 bases to trimming and J lost 5 bases, with 13 bases between them. The CDR3 sequence: CASRREGWTEAFF. As DNA, the CDR3 is TGTGCCAGCAGGAGGGAAGGTTGGACTGAAGCTTTCTTT.

This chain uses TRBV5-1 with TRBJ2-7; D call uncertain. CDR1 is SGHRS, CDR2 YFSETQ, per germline. Trimming left V 2 bases short and J 5 bases short, with 14 bases between. The CDR3 contains 14 residues. The CDR3 bases are TGCGCCAGCAGCTTTCAGCCCGGAGCCCACGAGCAGTACTTC. The encoded protein is CASSFQPGAHEQYF.

The table lists this clonotype with a few counts. The chain links TRBV5-1 to TRBJ1-4; D unresolved. The V end was cut by 7 bases, the J end by 6 bases, with 19 bases between. Germline V CDR1 and CDR2: SGHRS, YFSETQ. The length of the CDR3 is 15 residues. CDR3 sequence reads: CASSRNRGTDEKLFF. DNA for the CDR3: TGCGCCAGCTCGCGGAACCGGGGAACGGATGAAAAACTGTTTTTT.

V usage is TRBV20-1 and J usage is TRBJ1-2; D ambiguous. The CDR3 runs 13 residues. Germline V gene data show CDR1 as DFQATT and CDR2 as SNEGSKA (reference sequence). The V and J ends lost 3 bases and 3 bases respectively, with 11 bases between them. This CDR3 is CSASAVQDYGYTF. The CDR3 region has the DNA TGCAGTGCTAGCGCCGTGCAGGACTATGGCTACACCTTC.

This clonotype was counted only a few times. This rearrangement joins TRBV29-1 to TRBJ2-5, with 7 bases that match TRBD1. This CDR3 is 13 amino acids long. Germline values: CDR1 SQVTM, CDR2 ANQGSEA. J gave up 1 base and V 7 bases, and 6 bases lay outside the gene matches. The CDR3 region has the DNA TGCAGCGCGTGGGACAGCAGCCAAGAGACCCAGTACTTC. This codes for CSAWDSSQETQYF.

This clonotype was counted at least ten times. The chain uses TRBV10-1 and TRBJ1-1; 8 nucleotides agree with TRBD1. The CDR3 covers 14 residues. V lost 4 bases, J lost 5 bases, and 6 bases stayed unmatched. Looked up from germline, CDR1 is WNHNN and CDR2 is SYGVQD (reference sequence). CDR3 coding DNA: TGCGCCAGCAGTGCTACAGGGGGAAGTACTGAAGCTTTCTTT. It translates to CASSATGGSTEAFF.

This clonotype has a single count. For the CDR3, the DNA is TGTGCCAGCAGCTTAGGACTAGCGGGGAGCTCCTACAATGAGCAGTTCTTC. Translated, it gives CASSLGLAGSSYNEQFF. The rearrangement joins TRBV11-1 to TRBJ2-1, with TRBD2 matching over 11 bases. J gave up 0 bases and V 1 base, and 2 bases lay outside the gene matches. There are 17 residues in the CDR3. Germline V gene sequence: CDR1 SGHAT, CDR2 FQDESV (reference sequence).

The sample holds a few counts of this clonotype. The CDR3 loop reads CSVVLLDVAQYF. The CDR3 DNA is TGCAGCGTTGTATTGTTGGATGTCGCGCAGTATTTT. The chain links TRBV29-1 to TRBJ2-3; D is uncertain. The V gene lost 4 bases and the J gene lost 10 bases, with 15 bases spanning the gap. This CDR3 region has 12 residues. Germline V gives CDR1 SQVTM, CDR2 ANQGSEA.

This clonotype was detected only a few times. The chain's CDR3 is CSVSDRNTEAFF. As DNA, the CDR3 is TGCAGCGTTTCAGACAGGAACACTGAAGCTTTCTTT. This chain uses TRBV29-1 with TRBJ1-1; D may be TRBD1 (5 bases). CDR1 SQVTM and CDR2 ANQGSEA come from the germline V gene. V was pared by 5 bases and J by 1 base, with 8 bases between. This CDR3 contains 12 residues.